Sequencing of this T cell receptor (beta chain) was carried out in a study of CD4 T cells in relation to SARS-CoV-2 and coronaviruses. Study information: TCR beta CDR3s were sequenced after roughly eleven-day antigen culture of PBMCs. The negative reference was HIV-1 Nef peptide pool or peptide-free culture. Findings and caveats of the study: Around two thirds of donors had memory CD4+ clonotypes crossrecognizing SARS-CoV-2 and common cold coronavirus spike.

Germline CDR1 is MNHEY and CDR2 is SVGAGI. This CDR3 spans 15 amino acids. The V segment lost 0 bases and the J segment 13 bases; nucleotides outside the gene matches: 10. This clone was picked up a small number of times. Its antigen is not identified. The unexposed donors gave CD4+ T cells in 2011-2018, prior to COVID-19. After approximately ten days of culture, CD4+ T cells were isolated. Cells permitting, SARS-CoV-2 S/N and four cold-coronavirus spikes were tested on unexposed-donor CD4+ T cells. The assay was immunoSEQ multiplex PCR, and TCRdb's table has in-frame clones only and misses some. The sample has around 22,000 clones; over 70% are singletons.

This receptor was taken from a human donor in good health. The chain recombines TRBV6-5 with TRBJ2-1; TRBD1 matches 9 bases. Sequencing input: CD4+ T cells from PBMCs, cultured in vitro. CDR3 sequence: CASSYSMTGQGSQFF. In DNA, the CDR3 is TGTGCCAGCAGTTACTCGATGACGGGACAGGGCTCCCAGTTCTTC.